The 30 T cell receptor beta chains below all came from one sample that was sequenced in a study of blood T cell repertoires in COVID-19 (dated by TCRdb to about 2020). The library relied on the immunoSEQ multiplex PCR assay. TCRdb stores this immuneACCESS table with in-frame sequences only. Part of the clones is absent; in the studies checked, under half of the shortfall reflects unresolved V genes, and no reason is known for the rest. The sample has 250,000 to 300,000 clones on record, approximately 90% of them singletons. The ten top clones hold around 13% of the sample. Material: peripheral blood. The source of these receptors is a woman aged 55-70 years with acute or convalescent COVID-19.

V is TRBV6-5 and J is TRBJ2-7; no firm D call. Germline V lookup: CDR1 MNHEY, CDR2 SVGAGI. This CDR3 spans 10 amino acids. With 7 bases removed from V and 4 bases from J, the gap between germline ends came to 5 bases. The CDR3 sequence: CASTPYEQYF. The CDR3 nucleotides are TGTGCCAGCACCCCGTACGAGCAGTACTTC.

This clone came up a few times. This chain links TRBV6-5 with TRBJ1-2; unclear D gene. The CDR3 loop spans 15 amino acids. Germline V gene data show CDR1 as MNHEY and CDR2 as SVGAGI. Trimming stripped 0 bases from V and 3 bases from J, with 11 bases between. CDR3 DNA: TGTGCCAGCAGTTACTCGGCCACCACCTACTATGGCTACACCTTC. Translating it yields CASSYSATTYYGYTF.

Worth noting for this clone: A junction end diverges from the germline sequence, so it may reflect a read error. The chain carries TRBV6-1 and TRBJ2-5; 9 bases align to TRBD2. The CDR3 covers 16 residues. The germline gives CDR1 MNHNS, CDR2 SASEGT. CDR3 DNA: TGTGCCAGCAGTGAATACCTAGCGGGACCCCAAGGGACCCAGTACTTC. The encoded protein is CASSEYLAGPQGTQYF.

In nucleotides, the CDR3 is TGTGCCAGCAGCCAGCGGGGGGGGCCACCTCAGCCCCAGCATTTT. Amino acids: CASSQRGGPPQPQHF. This sequence joins TRBV7-9 and TRBJ1-5, with D maybe TRBD1 (6 bases). The CDR3 sequence is 15 residues long. The germline V gene has CDR1 SEHNR and CDR2 FQNEAQ (reference sequence). The V and J ends lost 5 bases and 6 bases respectively, with 17 bases between them.

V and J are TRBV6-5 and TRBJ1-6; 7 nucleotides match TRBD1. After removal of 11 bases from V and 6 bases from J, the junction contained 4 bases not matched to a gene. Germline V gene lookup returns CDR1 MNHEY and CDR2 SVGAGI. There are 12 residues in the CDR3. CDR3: CALGTVNSPLHF. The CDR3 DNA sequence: TGTGCCCTCGGGACAGTTAATTCACCCCTCCACTTT.

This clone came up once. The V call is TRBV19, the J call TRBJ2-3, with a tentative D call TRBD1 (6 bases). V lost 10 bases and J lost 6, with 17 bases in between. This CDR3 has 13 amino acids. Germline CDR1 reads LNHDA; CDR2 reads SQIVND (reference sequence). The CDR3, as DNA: TGTGCCACCGCCCTGGACAGCTCGGATACGCAGTATTTT. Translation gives CATALDSSDTQYF. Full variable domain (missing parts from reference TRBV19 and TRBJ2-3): DGGITQSPKYLFRKEGQNVTLSCEQNLNHDAMYWYRQDPGQGLRLIYYSQIVNDFQKGDIAEGYSVSREKKESFPLTVTSAQKNPTAFYLCATALDSSDTQYFGPGTRLTVL.

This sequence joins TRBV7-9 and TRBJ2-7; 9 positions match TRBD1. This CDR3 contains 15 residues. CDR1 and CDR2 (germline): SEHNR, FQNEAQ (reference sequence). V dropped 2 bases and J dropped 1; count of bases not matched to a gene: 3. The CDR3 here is CASSLNRGPSYEQYF. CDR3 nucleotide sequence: TGTGCCAGCAGCTTAAACAGGGGGCCTTCCTACGAGCAGTACTTC.

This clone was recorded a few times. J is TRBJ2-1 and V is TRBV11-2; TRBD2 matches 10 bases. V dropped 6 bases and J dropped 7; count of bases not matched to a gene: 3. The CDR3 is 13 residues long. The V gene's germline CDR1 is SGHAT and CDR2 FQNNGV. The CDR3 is CASSRLAGNEQFF. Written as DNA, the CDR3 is TGTGCCAGCAGTCGACTAGCGGGTAATGAGCAGTTCTTC. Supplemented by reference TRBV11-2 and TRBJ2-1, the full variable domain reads EAGVAQSPRYKIIEKRQSVAFWCNPISGHATLYWYQQILGQGPKLLIQFQNNGVVDDSQLPKDRFSAERLKGVDSTLKIQPAKLEDSAVYLCASSRLAGNEQFFGPGTRLTVL.

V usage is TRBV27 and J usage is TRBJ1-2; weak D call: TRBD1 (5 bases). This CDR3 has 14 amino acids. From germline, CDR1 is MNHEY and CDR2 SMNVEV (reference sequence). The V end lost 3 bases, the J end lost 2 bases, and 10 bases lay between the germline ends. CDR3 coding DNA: TGTGCCAGCAGTTTCGCAGGGATCAACTATGGCTACACCTTC. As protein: CASSFAGINYGYTF.

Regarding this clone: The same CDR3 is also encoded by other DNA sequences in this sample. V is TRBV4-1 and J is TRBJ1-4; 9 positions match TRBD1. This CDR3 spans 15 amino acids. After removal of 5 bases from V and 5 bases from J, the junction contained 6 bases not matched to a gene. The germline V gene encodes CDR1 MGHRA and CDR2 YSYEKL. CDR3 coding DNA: TGCGCCAGCAGCTTAACCGGGACAGGGAATGAAAAACTGTTTTTT. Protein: CASSLTGTGNEKLFF.

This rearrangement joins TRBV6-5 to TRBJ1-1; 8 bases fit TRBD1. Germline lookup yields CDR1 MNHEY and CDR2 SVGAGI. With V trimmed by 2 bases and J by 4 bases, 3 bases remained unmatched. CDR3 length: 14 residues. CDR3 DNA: TGTGCCAGCAGTTACCGACAGGGGAGCACTGAAGCTTTCTTT. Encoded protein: CASSYRQGSTEAFF.

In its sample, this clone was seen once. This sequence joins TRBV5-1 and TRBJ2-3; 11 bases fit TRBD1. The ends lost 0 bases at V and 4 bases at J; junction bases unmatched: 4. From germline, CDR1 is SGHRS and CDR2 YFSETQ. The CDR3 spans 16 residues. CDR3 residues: CASSLEGQGASDTQYF. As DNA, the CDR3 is TGCGCCAGCAGCTTGGAAGGACAGGGGGCTTCAGATACGCAGTATTTT.

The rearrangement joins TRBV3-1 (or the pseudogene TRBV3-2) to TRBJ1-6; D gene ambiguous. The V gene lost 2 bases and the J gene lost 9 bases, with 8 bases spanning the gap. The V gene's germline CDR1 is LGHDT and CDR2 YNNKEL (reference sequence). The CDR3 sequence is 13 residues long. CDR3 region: CASSQSEGSPLHF. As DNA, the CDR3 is TGTGCCAGCAGCCAATCGGAGGGTTCACCCCTCCACTTT.

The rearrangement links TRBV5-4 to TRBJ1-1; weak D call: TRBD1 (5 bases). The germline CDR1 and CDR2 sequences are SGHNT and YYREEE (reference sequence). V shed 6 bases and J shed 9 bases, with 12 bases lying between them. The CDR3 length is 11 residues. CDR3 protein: CASTIQGKAFF. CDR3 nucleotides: TGTGCCAGCACCATTCAGGGCAAAGCTTTCTTT.

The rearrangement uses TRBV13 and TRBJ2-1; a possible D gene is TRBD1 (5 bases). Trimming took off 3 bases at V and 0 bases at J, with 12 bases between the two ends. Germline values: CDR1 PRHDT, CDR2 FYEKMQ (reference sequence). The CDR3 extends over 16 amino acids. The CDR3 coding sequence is TGTGCCAGCAGCTTCTCCAGGGCTTACTCCTACAATGAGCAGTTCTTC. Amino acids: CASSFSRAYSYNEQFF.

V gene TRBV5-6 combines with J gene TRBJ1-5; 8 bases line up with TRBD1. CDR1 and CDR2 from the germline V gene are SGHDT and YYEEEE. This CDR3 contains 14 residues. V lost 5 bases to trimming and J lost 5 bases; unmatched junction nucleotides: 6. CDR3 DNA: TGTGCCAGCAGTAAACAGGGGGGGTATCAGCCCCAGCATTTT. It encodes CASSKQGGYQPQHF.

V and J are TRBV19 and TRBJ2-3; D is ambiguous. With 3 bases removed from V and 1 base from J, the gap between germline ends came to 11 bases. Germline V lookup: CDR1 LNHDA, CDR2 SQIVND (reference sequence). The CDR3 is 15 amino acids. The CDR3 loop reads CASSIGWQGTDTQYF. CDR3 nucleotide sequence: TGTGCCAGTAGTATCGGTTGGCAGGGCACAGATACGCAGTATTTT.

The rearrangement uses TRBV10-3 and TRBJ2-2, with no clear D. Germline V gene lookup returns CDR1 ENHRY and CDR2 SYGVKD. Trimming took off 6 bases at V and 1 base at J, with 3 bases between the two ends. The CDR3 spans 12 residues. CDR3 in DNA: TGTGCCATCAGCAAGAACACCGGGGAGCTGTTTTTT. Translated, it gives CAISKNTGELFF.

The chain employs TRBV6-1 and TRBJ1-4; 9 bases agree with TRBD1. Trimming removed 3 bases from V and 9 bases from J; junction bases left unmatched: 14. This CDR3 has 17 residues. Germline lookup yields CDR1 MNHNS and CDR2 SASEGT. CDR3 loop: CASSDRRKQGAPKKLFF. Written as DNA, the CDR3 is TGTGCCAGCAGTGACCGTCGGAAACAGGGGGCGCCGAAAAAACTGTTTTTT.

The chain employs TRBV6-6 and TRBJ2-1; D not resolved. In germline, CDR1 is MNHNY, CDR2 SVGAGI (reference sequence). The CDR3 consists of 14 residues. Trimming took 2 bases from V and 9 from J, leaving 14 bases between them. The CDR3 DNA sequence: TGTGCCAGCAGTTACCCTGAAGACCGGAGTGAGCAGTTCTTC. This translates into CASSYPEDRSEQFF.

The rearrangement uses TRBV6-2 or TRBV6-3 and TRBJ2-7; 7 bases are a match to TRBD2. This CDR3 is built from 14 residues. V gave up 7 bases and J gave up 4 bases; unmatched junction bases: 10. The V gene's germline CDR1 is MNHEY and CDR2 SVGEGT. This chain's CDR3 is CASTPWGGIYEQYF. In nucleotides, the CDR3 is TGTGCCAGCACCCCTTGGGGGGGAATTTACGAGCAGTACTTC.

In nucleotides, the CDR3 is TGTGCCAGCAGTGAAGTTTCAGACAATCAGCCCCAGCATTTT. The encoded protein is CASSEVSDNQPQHF. The chain carries TRBV2 and TRBJ1-5; D gene uncertain. V was shortened by 1 base and J by 3 bases, with 7 bases between the two germline ends. The germline CDR1 and CDR2 sequences are SNHLY and FYNNEI. The CDR3 spans 14 residues.

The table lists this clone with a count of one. CDR3 region: CASSPELTSYNEQFF. In nucleotides, the CDR3 is TGTGCCAGCAGCCCCGAGCTCACGTCCTACAATGAGCAGTTCTTC. The chain links TRBV7-9 to TRBJ2-1, with no clear D. This CDR3 contains 15 residues. Between the trimmed V and J ends, which lost 5 bases and 1 base, there was a span of 12 bases. Germline V CDR1 and CDR2: SEHNR, FQNEAQ (reference sequence).

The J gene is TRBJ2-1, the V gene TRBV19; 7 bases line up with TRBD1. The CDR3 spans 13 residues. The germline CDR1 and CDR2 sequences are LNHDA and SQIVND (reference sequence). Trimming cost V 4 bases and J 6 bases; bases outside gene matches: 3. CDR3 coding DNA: TGTGCCAGTAGTACTACAGGGGCCAATGAGCAGTTCTTC. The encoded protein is CASSTTGANEQFF.

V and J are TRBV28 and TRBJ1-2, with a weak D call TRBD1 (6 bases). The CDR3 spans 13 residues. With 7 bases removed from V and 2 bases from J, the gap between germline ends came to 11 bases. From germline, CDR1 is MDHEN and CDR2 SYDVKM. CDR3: CASNPGQNYGYTF. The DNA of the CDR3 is TGTGCCAGCAACCCCGGACAGAACTATGGCTACACCTTC.

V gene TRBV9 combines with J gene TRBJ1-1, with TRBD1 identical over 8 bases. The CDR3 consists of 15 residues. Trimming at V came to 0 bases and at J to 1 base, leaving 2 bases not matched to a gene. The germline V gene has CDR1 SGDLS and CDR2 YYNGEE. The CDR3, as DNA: TGTGCCAGCAGCGTAGCGCAGGGGGCGAACACTGAAGCTTTCTTT. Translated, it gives CASSVAQGANTEAFF.

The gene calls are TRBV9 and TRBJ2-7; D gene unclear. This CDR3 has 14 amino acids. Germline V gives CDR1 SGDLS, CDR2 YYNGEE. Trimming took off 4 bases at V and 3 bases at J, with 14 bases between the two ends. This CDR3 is CASSSTTAGYEQYF. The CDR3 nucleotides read TGTGCCAGCAGCTCCACAACCGCTGGCTACGAGCAGTACTTC.

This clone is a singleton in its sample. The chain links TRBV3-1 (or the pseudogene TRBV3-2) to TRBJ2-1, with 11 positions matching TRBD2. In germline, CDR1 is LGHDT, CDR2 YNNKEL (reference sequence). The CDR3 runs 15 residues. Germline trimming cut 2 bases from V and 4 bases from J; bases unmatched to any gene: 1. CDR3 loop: CASSQTSGGYNEQFF. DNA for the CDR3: TGTGCCAGCAGCCAAACTAGCGGGGGATACAATGAGCAGTTCTTC.

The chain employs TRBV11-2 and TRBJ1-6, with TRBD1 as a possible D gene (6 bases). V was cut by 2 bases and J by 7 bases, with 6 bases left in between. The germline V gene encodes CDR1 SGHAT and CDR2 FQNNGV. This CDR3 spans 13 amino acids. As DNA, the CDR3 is TGTGCCAGCAGCTTACAGGGGAATTCACCCCTCCACTTT. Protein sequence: CASSLQGNSPLHF.

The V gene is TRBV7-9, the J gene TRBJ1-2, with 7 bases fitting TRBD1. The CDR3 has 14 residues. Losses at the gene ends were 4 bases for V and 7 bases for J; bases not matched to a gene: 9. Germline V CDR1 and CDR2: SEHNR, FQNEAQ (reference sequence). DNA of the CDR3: TGTGCCAGCAGCTATATTGACAGGGTCTCTGGCTACACCTTC. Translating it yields CASSYIDRVSGYTF.